The 27 T cell receptor beta chains below come from one sample, sequenced in a study of breast tumors, draining lymph nodes, adjacent tissues (dated by TCRdb to 2015 to 2016). Library preparation employed multiplex PCR. The sequencer was an Illumina HiSeq 2000. TCRdb trimmed the raw reads at Q25, called clones with MiXCR and kept productive beta chains. Identical CDR3 protein sequences are pooled into one entry, listed with their most common genes and DNA. This sample is represented by 100,000 to 150,000 distinct CDR3 sequences; 20% of them were singletons. Roughly 3.5% of the sample is taken by the ten largest. The lymph node samples were taken from the axillary draining lymph nodes of breast cancer patients. The sequencing input was axillary lymph node tissue. The receptors stem from a female donor with breast cancer. Some clones in this sample may be carry-over from other donors' samples.

In regard to this clonotype: This sequence may be a read error, since a much larger clone differs from it by one base. V is TRBV20-1 and J is TRBJ1-6, with 7 nucleotides matching TRBD1. The CDR3 runs to 14 residues. CDR1 and CDR2 from the germline V gene are DFQATT and SNEGSKA (reference sequence). With 3 bases clipped from V and 6 bases from J, the junction kept 5 bases outside the gene matches. CDR3 amino acids: CSASDRVANSPLHF. DNA for the CDR3: TGCAGTGCTAGCGACAGGGTGGCTAATTCACCCCTCCACTTT.

The rearrangement uses TRBV7-3 and TRBJ2-4, with 7 bases identical to TRBD2. CDR1 is SGHTA, CDR2 FQGTGA, per germline. The CDR3 is made up of 17 amino acids. J gave up 6 bases and V 2 bases, and 13 bases lay outside the gene matches. The CDR3 protein is CASSLVGDPRGGNIQYF. The DNA of the CDR3 is TGTGCCAGCAGCTTAGTAGGGGACCCACGCGGGGGAAACATTCAGTACTTC.

The chain joins TRBV5-6 to TRBJ2-3, with 13 bases fitting TRBD2. The CDR3 loop spans 16 amino acids. V shed 4 bases and J 5 bases; nucleotides not matched to a gene: 7. In germline, CDR1 is SGHDT, CDR2 YYEEEE. CDR3 nucleotide sequence: TGTGCCAGCAGCCCTGGACTAGCGGGAGCAATAGATACGCAGTATTTT. This encodes CASSPGLAGAIDTQYF.

The sample holds many counts of this clonotype. The chain carries TRBV10-3 and TRBJ2-5, with TRBD2 matching over 13 bases. Germline V CDR1 and CDR2: ENHRY, SYGVKD. With V trimmed by 6 bases and J by 4 bases, 8 bases remained unmatched. The CDR3 has 16 residues. This CDR3 reads CAISRTSGSGGETQYF. As DNA, the CDR3 is TGTGCCATCAGCCGGACTAGCGGGAGCGGGGGAGAGACCCAGTACTTC.

This chain joins TRBV28 and TRBJ2-1; 9 nucleotides agree with TRBD2. J gave up 4 bases and V 5 bases, and 6 bases lay outside the gene matches. Germline lookup yields CDR1 MDHEN and CDR2 SYDVKM. There are 15 residues in the CDR3. CDR3 region: CASSSLAGDYNEQFF. The CDR3 DNA is TGTGCCAGCAGTAGTTTAGCGGGGGATTACAATGAGCAGTTCTTC.

Remarks on this clonotype: This may be a read error, as it is one base from a much larger clone. V and J are TRBV7-2 and TRBJ2-2; the D gene could be TRBD1 or TRBD2 (6 bases each). Germline V gene lookup returns CDR1 SGHTA and CDR2 FQGNSA. The CDR3 runs 17 residues. Deletions cut 2 bases from V and 3 bases from J, with 16 bases between. The DNA for the CDR3 is TGTGCCAGCAGCTTACCGGGGGCGCTGGATTACACCGGGGAGCTGTTTTTT. It codes for CASSLPGALDYTGELFF. The entire variable domain, with the rest obtained from reference TRBV7-2 and TRBJ2-2, is as follows: GAGVSQSPSNKVTEKGKDVELRCDPISGHTALYWYRQSLGQGLEFLIYFQGNSAPDKSGLPSDRFSAERTGGSVSTLTIQRTQQEDSAVYLCASSLPGALDYTGELFFGEGSRLTVL.

This clonotype occurred many times. The chain uses TRBV5-4 and TRBJ2-7, with 14 positions matching TRBD2. Germline CDR1 reads SGHNT; CDR2 reads YYREEE (reference sequence). The J segment lost 0 bases and the V segment lost 3 bases, leaving 5 bases of the junction unmatched. The CDR3 covers 17 residues. The CDR3, as DNA: TGTGCCAGCAGCTCGGGACTAGCGGGAGTAAGCTCCTACGAGCAGTACTTC. Translating gives CASSSGLAGVSSYEQYF.

With respect to this clonotype: A read error may explain this, as a much larger clone is one base away. In DNA, the CDR3 is TGTGCCAGTAGTATAGATCCGCGGGGAGAGTGGCGCACAGATACGCGGTATTTT. Amino acid sequence: CASSIDPRGEWRTDTRYF. The rearrangement links TRBV19 to TRBJ2-3; D may be TRBD2 (6 bases). The CDR3 contains 18 residues. CDR1 is LNHDA, CDR2 SQIVND, per germline (reference sequence).

This clonotype has a count of ten or more. The chain links TRBV11-2 to TRBJ1-4; D unresolved. CDR3 length: 13 residues. Per the germline V gene, CDR1 is SGHAT and CDR2 is FQNNGV. V dropped 0 bases and J dropped 5 bases, with 4 bases sitting between them. CDR3 sequence (DNA): TGTGCCAGCAGCTTAGATCGGAATGAAAAACTGTTTTTT. Encoded protein: CASSLDRNEKLFF.

This clonotype was counted at least ten times. The chain carries TRBV2 and TRBJ2-5, with D possibly matching TRBD1 (6 bases). CDR3 length: 13 amino acids. The germline V gene encodes CDR1 SNHLY and CDR2 FYNNEI. Trimming stripped 6 bases from V and 2 bases from J, with 10 bases between. The CDR3 nucleotides are TGTGCCAGCAGAAAGGACAGACAAGAGACCCAGTACTTC. Its translation is CASRKDRQETQYF. Looking up the rest from reference TRBV2 and TRBJ2-5 gives the full variable domain: EPEVTQTPSHQVTQMGQEVILRCVPISNHLYFYWYRQILGQKVEFLVSFYNNEISEKSEIFDDQFSVERPDGSNFTLKIRSTKLEDSAMYFCASRKDRQETQYFGPGTRLLVL.

Concerning this clonotype: The junction does not match germline at one end; this may be a read error. V gene TRBV2 combines with J gene TRBJ2-2; 16 nucleotides agree with TRBD2. CDR3 length: 19 residues. The germline V gene has CDR1 SNHLY and CDR2 FYNNEI. CDR3 amino acids: CASSDPGGTSGRDTRELFF. For the CDR3, the DNA is TGTGCCAGCAGTGACCCCGGGGGGACTAGCGGGAGGGACACCCGGGAGCTGTTTTTT.

J is TRBJ2-6 and V is TRBV10-3, with D perhaps TRBD1 or TRBD2 (5 bases each). Germline V CDR1 and CDR2: ENHRY, SYGVKD. V lost 9 bases to trimming and J lost 2 bases, with 11 bases between them. The CDR3 has 14 amino acids. The CDR3, as DNA: TGTGCCATGGGACCGAACCCTGGGGCCAACGTCCTGACTTTC. Translating it yields CAMGPNPGANVLTF.

This clonotype was picked up many times. Germline is not matched at one junction end, which may reflect a read error. The chain combines TRBV19 with TRBJ1-6, with D hard to call. Germline V lookup: CDR1 LNHDA, CDR2 SQIVND (reference sequence). The CDR3 extends over 18 amino acids. The CDR3 is CASSIRVVGFSHNSPLHF. The CDR3 DNA is TGTGCCAGTAGTATTCGCGTGGTTGGCTTCTCCCATAATTCACCCCTCCACTTT.

This clonotype has a handful of counts. V and J are TRBV5-1 and TRBJ2-2; 8 nucleotides line up with TRBD1. Germline V CDR1 and CDR2: SGHRS, YFSETQ. The length of the CDR3 is 16 residues. The junction had 11 bases not matched to a gene; V was cut back by 4 bases and J by 6 bases. The CDR3 protein is CASSRQGQRRAGELFF. The CDR3 DNA follows: TGCGCCAGCAGCAGACAGGGGCAACGTAGAGCCGGGGAGCTGTTTTTT.

In this sample, this clonotype turned up many times. The chain uses TRBV20-1 and TRBJ1-4; a possible D gene is TRBD1 (5 bases). The length of the CDR3 is 13 residues. V was clipped by 3 bases and J by 8 bases, with 13 bases between them. Germline CDR1 reads DFQATT; CDR2 reads SNEGSKA (reference sequence). Written as DNA, the CDR3 is TGCAGTGCTAGTTCCCCTTCAGGGGAAAAACTGTTTTTT. It yields the protein CSASSPSGEKLFF.

With regard to this clonotype: A read error may explain this, as a much larger clone is one base away. The rearrangement joins TRBV2 to TRBJ2-3; a weak D match, TRBD2 (6 bases). This CDR3 has 18 residues. Germline V gives CDR1 SNHLY, CDR2 FYNNEI. CDR3 sequence: CATSDFPPGAISTDTRYF. CDR3 sequence (DNA): TGTGCCACCAGTGACTTCCCCCCGGGAGCGATCAGCACAGATACGCGGTATTTT.

J is TRBJ2-3 and V is TRBV9; D is possibly TRBD1 or TRBD2 (5 bases each). The germline gives CDR1 SGDLS, CDR2 YYNGEE. V was shortened by 3 bases and J by 7 bases, with 21 bases between the two germline ends. The CDR3 length is 16 residues. This CDR3 is CASSAPVGPRGNTQYF. In DNA, the CDR3 is TGTGCCAGCAGCGCCCCGGTGGGACCAAGAGGCAATACGCAGTATTTT.

This clonotype was seen many times. The rearrangement uses TRBV7-3 and TRBJ2-2, with 9 nucleotides matching TRBD1. The CDR3 consists of 16 residues. The J segment lost 0 bases and the V segment lost 5 bases, leaving 4 bases of the junction unmatched. CDR1 and CDR2 (germline): SGHTA, FQGTGA. The CDR3 sequence is CASSRQGGANTGELFF. CDR3 DNA sequence: TGTGCCAGCAGCCGACAGGGGGGAGCGAACACCGGGGAGCTGTTTTTT.

This clonotype was seen only a few times. The chain carries TRBV19 and TRBJ2-6; the D is unclear. Germline V CDR1 and CDR2: LNHDA, SQIVND (reference sequence). Trimming took 10 bases from V and 0 from J, leaving 10 bases between them. The CDR3 is 14 amino acids. The CDR3 sequence: CATEESSGANVLTF. CDR3 coding DNA: TGTGCCACTGAAGAGTCCTCTGGGGCCAACGTCCTGACTTTC.

This clonotype was seen ten or more times. This chain connects TRBV24-1 to TRBJ2-5; D is uncertain. This CDR3 is built from 13 residues. V was clipped by 3 bases and J by 2 bases, with 6 bases between them. Germline V gives CDR1 KGHDR, CDR2 SFDVKD. The CDR3, as DNA: TGTGCCACCAGTGATGGCACGCAAGAGACCCAGTACTTC. The encoded protein is CATSDGTQETQYF.

V and J are TRBV7-9 and TRBJ2-5; possible D gene TRBD2, 6 bases. Germline CDR1 and CDR2: SEHNR and FQNEAQ (reference sequence). The CDR3 covers 17 residues. The V and J ends lost 1 base and 5 bases respectively, with 20 bases between them. The CDR3 DNA follows: TGTGCCAGCAGCTTAGGCGAGGACATGCGGGGTCCCGAGACCCAGTACTTC. Residues: CASSLGEDMRGPETQYF.

The rearrangement uses TRBV3-1 and TRBJ2-3; D is perhaps TRBD1 (5 bases). The CDR3 consists of 16 residues. Trimming stripped 0 bases from V and 2 bases from J, with 12 bases between. The germline CDR1 and CDR2 sequences are LGHDT and YNNKEL (reference sequence). The CDR3 region is CASSQDRAGFTDTQYF. The CDR3 DNA reads TGTGCCAGCAGCCAAGATCGGGCAGGGTTCACAGATACGCAGTATTTT.

This clonotype was found many times. The chain couples TRBV7-9 to TRBJ2-7; D possibly corresponds to TRBD1 (6 bases). Trimming took 6 bases from V and 3 from J, leaving 9 bases between them. This CDR3 has 12 residues. The V gene's germline CDR1 is SEHNR and CDR2 FQNEAQ (reference sequence). CDR3 nucleotide sequence: TGTGCCAGCAGTTGGACAGTCTACGAGCAGTACTTC. Translating gives CASSWTVYEQYF. Together with reference TRBV7-9 and TRBJ2-7, the CDR3 gives the full variable domain: DTGVSQNPRHKITKRGQNVTFRCDPISEHNRLYWYRQTLGQGPEFLTYFQNEAQLEKSRLLSDRFSAERPKGSFSTLEIQRTEQGDSAMYLCASSWTVYEQYFGPGTRLTVT.

This clonotype was found many times. V usage is TRBV20-1 and J usage is TRBJ2-7; D is possibly TRBD2 (5 bases). Germline V gene lookup returns CDR1 DFQATT and CDR2 SNEGSKA (reference sequence). The CDR3 totals 12 residues. Trimming shortened V by 1 base and J by 4 bases, and 8 bases separated the two germline ends. CDR3 protein: CSARVGGYEQYF. For the CDR3, the DNA is TGCAGTGCTAGAGTAGGAGGTTACGAGCAGTACTTC.

On this clonotype: A read error is possible here, since a much larger clone lies one base away. The chain links TRBV19 to TRBJ1-3; a weak D match, TRBD1 (5 bases). The germline V gene has CDR1 LNHDA and CDR2 SQIVND (reference sequence). This CDR3 comprises 16 residues. In nucleotides, the CDR3 is TGTGCCAGTAGTATGTTGACGGGGACCTCTGGAAACACCACATATTTT. Translated: CASSMLTGTSGNTTYF.

The J gene is TRBJ2-7, the V gene TRBV28; possibly TRBD2 for D (6 bases). V was clipped by 4 bases and J by 6 bases, with 16 bases between them. The CDR3 is 14 amino acids. Germline values: CDR1 MDHEN, CDR2 SYDVKM. The CDR3 DNA follows: TGTGCCAGCAGTTGGAGGTCGGGGGTCTCCGAGCAGTACTTC. Protein sequence: CASSWRSGVSEQYF.

The CDR3 nucleotides read TGTGCCAGCAGCCCAAGGGGTGGAACAAGGGGGGCAGATACGCAGTATTTT. Translating it yields CASSPRGGTRGADTQYF. The V call is TRBV5-5, the J call TRBJ2-3; perhaps D is TRBD1 or TRBD2 (6 bases each). The CDR3 totals 17 residues. The ends were cut back, 4 bases at V and 4 bases at J, with 22 bases in the middle. Germline V gene lookup returns CDR1 SGHKS and CDR2 YYEKEE (reference sequence). The whole variable domain, remainder taken from reference TRBV5-5 and TRBJ2-3, is DAGVTQSPTHLIKTRGQQVTLRCSPISGHKSVSWYQQVLGQGPQFIFQYYEKEERGRGNFPDRFSARQFPNYSSELNVNALLLGDSALYLCASSPRGGTRGADTQYFGPGTRLTVL.